This T cell receptor beta chain originates from a study of T cell repertoires in cytomegalovirus infection. Study as a whole: Newly reported HLA-C-restricted and thoroughly characterized HLA-B-restricted CMV epitopes were employed. Study results and limitations: CMV-specific HLA-C-restricted TCR beta clonotypes dominated the ex vivo response.

TCRdb called the reads again in MiXCR, with one record for every CDR3 protein. Of about 920,000 distinct CDR3 sequences in the sample, roughly 31% were seen once. This clonotype was seen a single time. Its specificity is unknown. Per germline, CDR1 SGHDT and CDR2 YYEEEE. V was trimmed by 1 base and J by 3 bases, leaving 10 bases between them. This CDR3 spans 14 amino acids. The gene calls are TRBV5-6 and TRBJ1-1; D is uncertain. This sequence originates from a human donor in good health (CMV status not recorded). Some clones in this sample may be carry-over from other donors' samples. Sample: cultured CD8+ T cells from PBMCs, taken from culture after CMV antigen stimulation. The CDR3 coding sequence is TGTGCCAGCAGCTTGAAGGGTACGGACACTGAAGCTTTCTTT. Protein sequence: CASSLKGTDTEAFF.